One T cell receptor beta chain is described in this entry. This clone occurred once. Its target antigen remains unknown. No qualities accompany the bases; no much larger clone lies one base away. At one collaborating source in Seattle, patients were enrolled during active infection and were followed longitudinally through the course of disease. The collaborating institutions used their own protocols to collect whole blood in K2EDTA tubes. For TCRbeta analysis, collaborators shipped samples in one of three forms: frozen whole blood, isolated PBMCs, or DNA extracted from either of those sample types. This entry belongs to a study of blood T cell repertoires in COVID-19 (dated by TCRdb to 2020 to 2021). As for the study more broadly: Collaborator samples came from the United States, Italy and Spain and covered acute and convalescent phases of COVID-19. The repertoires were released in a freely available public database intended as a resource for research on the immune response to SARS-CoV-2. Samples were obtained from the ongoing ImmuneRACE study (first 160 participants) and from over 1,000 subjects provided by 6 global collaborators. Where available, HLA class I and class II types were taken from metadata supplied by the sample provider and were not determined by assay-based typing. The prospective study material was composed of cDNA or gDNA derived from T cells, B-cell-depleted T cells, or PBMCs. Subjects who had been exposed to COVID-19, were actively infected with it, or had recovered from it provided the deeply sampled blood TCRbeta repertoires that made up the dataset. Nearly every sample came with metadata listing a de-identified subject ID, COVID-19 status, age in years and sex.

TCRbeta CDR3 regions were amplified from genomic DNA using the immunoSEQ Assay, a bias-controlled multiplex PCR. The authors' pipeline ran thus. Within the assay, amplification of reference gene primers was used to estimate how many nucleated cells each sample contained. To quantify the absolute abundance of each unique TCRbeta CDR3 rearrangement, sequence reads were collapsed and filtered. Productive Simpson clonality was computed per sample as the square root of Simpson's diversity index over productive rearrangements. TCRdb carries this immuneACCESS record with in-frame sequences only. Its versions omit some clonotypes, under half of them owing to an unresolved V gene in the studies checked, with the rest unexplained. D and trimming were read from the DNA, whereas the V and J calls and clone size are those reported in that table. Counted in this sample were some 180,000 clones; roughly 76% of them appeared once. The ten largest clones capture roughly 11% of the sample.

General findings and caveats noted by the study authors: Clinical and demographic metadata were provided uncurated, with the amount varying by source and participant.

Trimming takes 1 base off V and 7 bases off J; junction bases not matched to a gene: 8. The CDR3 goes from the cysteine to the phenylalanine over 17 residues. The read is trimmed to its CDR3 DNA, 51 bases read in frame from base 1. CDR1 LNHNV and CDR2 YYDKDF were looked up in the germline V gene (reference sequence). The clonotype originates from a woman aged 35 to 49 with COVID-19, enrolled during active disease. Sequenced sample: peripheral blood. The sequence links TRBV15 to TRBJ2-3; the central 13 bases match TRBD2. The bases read TGTGCCACCAGCAGAGGAACTAGCGGGGGGGCCATGTATACGCAGTATTTT. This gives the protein CATSRGTSGGAMYTQYF.